This T cell receptor beta chain was identified in a study of metastatic and nonmetastatic thyroid tumors. This clone was counted ten times or more. The antigen is not known. Study outcomes and limitations: Across blood and tumor, TCR beta diversity in malignant thyroid tumors was reportedly significantly higher than in benign nodules.

CDR1 is KGHDR and CDR2 is SFDVKD in the germline V gene. The CDR3 contains 15 residues. Germline trimming cut 4 bases from V and 4 bases from J; bases unmatched to any gene: 4. MiXCR re-clonotyped the PCR reads for TCRdb. This table has over 35,000 clones, about 15% appearing once. Every patient underwent thyroid surgery untreated. Sequences were obtained from tumor tissue. The chain joins TRBV24-1 to TRBJ2-3; 10 bases fit TRBD2. This clonotype was obtained from a female donor with papillary thyroid cancer or a benign thyroid nodule (not recorded which). Some clones in this sample may be carry-over from other donors' samples. The CDR3 protein is CATSESGRASDTQYF. Written as DNA, the CDR3 is TGTGCCACCAGTGAGAGCGGGAGGGCTTCAGATACGCAGTATTTT.